The clone carrying this T cell receptor (beta chain) was observed many times. Assay execution took place at the deep level. TCRdb's table, derived via immunoSEQ multiplex PCR, lists solely in-frame clones and lacks some. The sample holds fewer than 650,000 clones, roughly 72% seen once. Unmatched junction bases numbered 13, after V lost 3 bases and J lost 0 bases. This CDR3 has 19 residues. Germline V lookup: CDR1 KGHSH, CDR2 LQKENI. This entry is derived from a study of shared clonotypes between healthy human individuals. The source of this sequence is a woman between 40 and 55 years old in good health. Some clones in this sample may be carry-over from other donors' samples. V and J are TRBV18 and TRBJ2-3; the match to TRBD2 covers 9 bases. Sequenced: PBMCs. The CDR3 loop reads CASSPPTSGYASSTDTQYF. CDR3 sequence (DNA): TGTGCCAGCTCACCTCCAACTAGCGGGTACGCCTCTAGCACAGATACGCAGTATTTT.